A selection of T cell receptor beta chains follows, all from one sample in a study of regulatory and conventional T cells in RAG deficiency. Using immunoSEQ multiplex PCR, the repertoire was profiled, and TCRdb retains in-frame clones only, with some absent. The sample holds approximately 10,000 clones, roughly 94% seen once. These data were likewise used in another study, on regulatory T cells.

Sequencing input: CD127- CD25+ CD4+ Tregs sorted from blood. The receptors come from a human donor in good health. The CDR3 runs from the conserved cysteine through the conserved F or W. A D gene is named only where the DNA matches it firmly. Expanded clones get a size class; other rows say once, few or many, or leave the size out.

v_call,d_call,j_call,clone_size,cdr3_nt,cdr3_aa
TRBV29-1,-,TRBJ2-1,-,TGCAGCGTTGAAGGGACAGCTTACAATGAGCAGTTCTTC,CSVEGTAYNEQFF
TRBV7-9,-,TRBJ2-1,-,TGTGCCAGCAGCTTCAGGGTCGCGTCCTACAATGAGCAGTTCTTC,CASSFRVASYNEQFF
TRBV6-1,TRBD1,TRBJ1-2,once,TGTGCCAGCACGCGGACAGGGCAAGGCTACACCTTC,CASTRTGQGYTF
TRBV7-2,-,TRBJ2-3,-,TGTGCCAGCAGCATGGGGGCCTGGGATACGCAGTATTTT,CASSMGAWDTQYF
TRBV28,-,TRBJ2-1,-,TGTGCCAGCAGTTTAACTAGCTCCTACAATGAGCAGTTCTTC,CASSLTSSYNEQFF
TRBV6-6,-,TRBJ2-7,-,TGTGCCAGCTTTCGGGTCGTCTACGAGCAGTACTTC,CASFRVVYEQYF
TRBV6-4,TRBD1,TRBJ2-2,-,TGTGCCAGCAGTGACTCAACAGGGGGACGGACCGGGGAGCTGTTTTTT,CASSDSTGGRTGELFF
TRBV6-1,TRBD1,TRBJ2-7,once,TGTGCCAGCAGTGATACAGGGGGCGCACCCGTTTACGAGCAGTACTTC,CASSDTGGAPVYEQYF
TRBV5-1,-,TRBJ1-2,-,TGCGCCAGCAGCTACCGACAGCCCGCCGACTATGGCTACACCTTC,CASSYRQPADYGYTF
TRBV4-2,-,TRBJ1-2,-,TGTGCCAGCAGCCTCCCCAGGGGCTATGGCTACACCTTC,CASSLPRGYGYTF
TRBV29-1,TRBD1,TRBJ1-2,-,TGCAGCGTTGTAGGGGGCGGGGCAGGGGGCCTCTATGGCTACACCTTC,CSVVGGGAGGLYGYTF
TRBV25-1,TRBD2,TRBJ2-7,-,TGTGCCAGCAGTGATTTCGGTGCGGGGGAAGCCTACGAGCAGTACTTC,CASSDFGAGEAYEQYF
TRBV27,TRBD1,TRBJ1-1,-,TGTGCCAGCAGCCGAACCGACAGGGGCGGCATGAACACTGAAGCTTTCTTT,CASSRTDRGGMNTEAFF
TRBV28,TRBD2,TRBJ2-2,-,TGTGCCAGCAGCCCGGGGTGGTTAGCGGGGGATGGCGGGGAGCTGTTTTTT,CASSPGWLAGDGGELFF
TRBV10-2,-,TRBJ1-2,-,TGCGCCAGCAGTGAGGCGGGGGAGGTCTATGGCTACACCTTC,CASSEAGEVYGYTF
TRBV27,TRBD1,TRBJ2-7,-,TGTGCCAGCAGTCCACTTGGCGGGACAGGGTTCCGCGAGCAGTACTTC,CASSPLGGTGFREQYF
TRBV7-9,TRBD1,TRBJ1-5,once,TGTGCCAGCAGCTCCTTACAGGGGAAAGCCCAGCATTTT,CASSSLQGKAQHF
TRBV19,-,TRBJ1-1,-,TGTGCCAGTACCGAACAGGGATATGCTGAAGCTTTCTTT,CASTEQGYAEAFF
TRBV5-1,TRBD2,TRBJ2-5,-,TGCGCCAGCAGCCCCGGACTAGCGGGAGAGACCCAGTACTTC,CASSPGLAGETQYF
TRBV5-1,-,TRBJ2-7,-,TGCGCCAGCAGCTTGGCTCTAGCGCAGACCTACGAGCAGTACTTC,CASSLALAQTYEQYF
TRBV5-1,-,TRBJ1-1,-,TGCGCCAGCAGCATCCGAGGGTTCACTGAAGCTTTCTTT,CASSIRGFTEAFF
TRBV5-1,-,TRBJ2-2,-,TGCGCCAGCAGCTTGAATCCGGGGGTGGGCACCGGGGAGCTGTTTTTT,CASSLNPGVGTGELFF
TRBV7-6,-,TRBJ1-3,-,TGTGCCACGCGGGGGCAGGGAGGAGACACCATATATTTT,CATRGQGGDTIYF
TRBV5-1,-,TRBJ1-1,once,TGCGCCAGCAGGCGCTACACTGAAGCTTTCTTT,CASRRYTEAFF
TRBV7-9,-,TRBJ2-2,once,TGTGCCAGCAGCTTACTCTTTACGGGGGTATTGAACACCGGGGAGCTGTTTTTT,CASSLLFTGVLNTGELFF
TRBV6-6,TRBD1,TRBJ1-5,-,TGTGCCAGCAGATATGGACAGGAATGGGGCAATCAGCCCCAGCATTTT,CASRYGQEWGNQPQHF
TRBV6-5,-,TRBJ2-7,few,TGTGCCAGCAGTTACTCGATGAGGGTCGAGCAGTACTTC,CASSYSMRVEQYF
TRBV5-1,-,TRBJ2-5,-,TGCGCCAGCAGCTCGACAGTTGGAGAGACCCAGTACTTC,CASSSTVGETQYF